One sample yielded the 13 T cell receptor beta chains listed below, sequenced in a study of T cell responses to AZD1222 COVID-19 vaccine. The assay was immunoSEQ multiplex PCR, and TCRdb's table has in-frame clones only and misses some. This sample yields 130,000 or so clones, of which about nine tenths are seen a single time; 1.5% to 2% belongs to the top ten. The sample here was peripheral blood, taken 28 days after the second AZD1222 dose. These receptors all stem from an adult who received the AZD1222 COVID-19 vaccine.

The chain carries TRBV6-6 and TRBJ1-4; 9 nucleotides match TRBD1. CDR1 is MNHNY and CDR2 is SVGAGI in the germline V gene (reference sequence). The CDR3 spans 14 residues. V was pared by 5 bases and J by 8 bases, with 6 bases of the junction left unmatched. The CDR3 is CASSIRDRVEKLFF. CDR3 nucleotide sequence: TGTGCCAGCAGTATCCGGGACAGGGTAGAAAAACTGTTTTTT.

This chain joins TRBV19 and TRBJ1-5; D may be TRBD1 (5 bases). There are 18 residues in the CDR3. The V gene's germline CDR1 is LNHDA and CDR2 SQIVND (reference sequence). V was clipped by 0 bases and J by 1 base, with 16 bases between them. The CDR3 reads CASSIDGSGPGSNQPQHF. For the CDR3, the DNA is TGTGCCAGTAGTATAGATGGCTCCGGGCCAGGGAGCAATCAGCCCCAGCATTTT.

The rearrangement links TRBV2 to TRBJ1-1; weak D call: TRBD1 (5 bases). Trimming shortened V by 5 bases and J by 8 bases, and 9 bases separated the two germline ends. CDR1 is SNHLY, CDR2 FYNNEI, per germline. This CDR3 is built from 11 residues. The CDR3 nucleotides are TGTGCCAGCAGTCGATGGGGGGAAGCTTTCTTT. It is translated as CASSRWGEAFF.

This rearrangement joins TRBV29-1 to TRBJ1-2; 7 nucleotides agree with TRBD1. The CDR3 is made up of 14 amino acids. The J segment lost 2 bases and the V segment lost 1 base, leaving 4 bases of the junction unmatched. In germline, CDR1 is SQVTM, CDR2 ANQGSEA. The CDR3 region is CSVEAWGQNYGYTF. The CDR3 coding sequence is TGCAGCGTTGAAGCTTGGGGACAGAACTATGGCTACACCTTC. The whole variable domain, filled in from reference TRBV29-1 and TRBJ1-2, reads SAVISQKPSRDICQRGTSLTIQCQVDSQVTMMFWYRQQPGQSLTLIATANQGSEATYESGFVIDKFPISRPNLTFSTLTVSNMSPEDSSIYLCSVEAWGQNYGYTFGSGTRLTVV.

The V gene is TRBV5-1, the J gene TRBJ1-3; the D gene is possibly TRBD1 (5 bases). The CDR3 has 15 residues. Trimming stripped 7 bases from V and 0 bases from J, with 14 bases between. Per the germline V gene, CDR1 is SGHRS and CDR2 is YFSETQ. The CDR3 bases are TGCGCCAGCGAGGTGGGGGACGACTCTGGAAACACCATATATTTT. Translated, it gives CASEVGDDSGNTIYF.

This sequence joins TRBV21-1 and TRBJ1-2; the table's D gene call, TRBD1, was not cross checked with the DNA. TRBV21-1 counts as a pseudogene. This CDR3 has 13 amino acids. CDR3 amino acids: CASLTGLIYGYTF. The CDR3 DNA reads as TGTGCCAGCCTGACAGGGTTGATATATGGCTACACCTTC.

The sample holds a few counts of this clone. The chain recombines TRBV3-1 (or the pseudogene TRBV3-2) with TRBJ2-2; perhaps TRBD2 as D (6 bases). This CDR3 contains 17 residues. The V gene lost 1 base and the J gene lost 7 bases, with 19 bases spanning the gap. The germline V gene encodes CDR1 LGHDT and CDR2 YNNKEL (reference sequence). Here the CDR3 DNA reads TGTGCCAGCAGCCAAGGGGGCTGGGAGGAATGGATCGGGGAGCTGTTTTTT. Its protein is CASSQGGWEEWIGELFF.

This clone was observed once. The chain combines TRBV24-1 with TRBJ2-3, with 8 bases aligning to TRBD2. V gave up 4 bases and J gave up 9 bases; unmatched junction bases: 14. The germline CDR1 and CDR2 sequences are KGHDR and SFDVKD. This CDR3 region has 16 residues. DNA of the CDR3: TGTGCCACCAGTGACGGTGGAGCGGGAGAGGGAGTAACGCAGTATTTT. Its translation is CATSDGGAGEGVTQYF.

As to this clone: Different DNA sequences within this sample yield the same CDR3. J is TRBJ1-3 and V is TRBV5-6; D gene uncertain. CDR1 and CDR2 (germline): SGHDT, YYEEEE. V was cut by 0 bases and J by 3 bases, with 10 bases left in between. The CDR3 runs 15 residues. The CDR3 coding sequence is TGTGCCAGCAGCTTGGGACGGCGGAGTGGAAACACCATATATTTT. This gives the protein CASSLGRRSGNTIYF.

The CDR3 bases are TGTGCCAGCAGCTTCACCAGGATGCAGCCCCAGCATTTT. Its translation: CASSFTRMQPQHF. This chain links TRBV7-2 with TRBJ1-5; D remains ambiguous. CDR1 and CDR2 from the germline V gene are SGHTA and FQGNSA. V lost 3 bases, J lost 7 bases, and 10 bases lay in between. This CDR3 is built from 13 residues.

The V gene is TRBV19, the J gene TRBJ1-2; TRBD1 is a possible D gene (6 bases). This CDR3 contains 14 residues. V lost 3 bases to trimming and J lost 7 bases, with 15 bases between them. Germline-derived CDR1 and CDR2 are LNHDA and SQIVND (reference sequence). CDR3 coding DNA: TGTGCCAGTAGTATCCCAGGGGCGGCGACTGGCTACACCTTC. Its protein is CASSIPGAATGYTF. Filled out from reference TRBV19 and TRBJ1-2, the complete variable domain reads DGGITQSPKYLFRKEGQNVTLSCEQNLNHDAMYWYRQDPGQGLRLIYYSQIVNDFQKGDIAEGYSVSREKKESFPLTVTSAQKNPTAFYLCASSIPGAATGYTFGSGTRLTVV.

A single count supports this clone. CDR3 residues: CASSLAGGIYNEQFF. The CDR3 DNA reads TGTGCCAGCAGCTTAGCCGGGGGAATTTACAATGAGCAGTTCTTC. This chain joins TRBV7-2 and TRBJ2-1; possibly TRBD2 for D (6 bases). CDR1 SGHTA and CDR2 FQGNSA come from the germline V gene. V lost 0 bases, J lost 4 bases, and 10 bases lay in between. The CDR3 extends over 15 amino acids.

The chain is built from TRBV4-2 and TRBJ1-2; possibly TRBD1 for D (6 bases). Trimming stripped 2 bases from V and 4 bases from J, with 26 bases between. In germline, CDR1 is LGHNA, CDR2 YNFKEQ. The CDR3 totals 19 residues. This CDR3 is CASSQPGLQGVGRSYGYTF. CDR3 nucleotide sequence: TGTGCCAGCAGCCAACCCGGGTTACAGGGTGTGGGAAGGAGCTATGGCTACACCTTC.